The rows below give T cell receptor beta chains drawn from one sample of a study of CXCR3-negative and CXCR3-positive naive CD8 T cells. TCRdb re-called the 5' RACE reads and gives one entry per CDR3 protein, without DNA. Its clone listing holds over 100,000 distinct CDR3 sequences. Sequencing used naive CXCR3- CD8+ T cells from blood. The receptors shown here come from a human donor in good health. Some clones in this sample may be carry-over from other donors' samples. CDR3s include the opening cysteine and the closing phenylalanine or tryptophan.

TRBV5-5	TRBJ2-7	CASSFLGDEQYF
TRBV29-1	TRBJ2-2	CSARRVTGELFF
TRBV29-1	TRBJ2-3	CSVEVTQGSGTDTQYF
TRBV5-5	TRBJ2-1	CASSTGNYNEQFF
TRBV10-3	TRBJ2-7	CAISAGQATYEQYF
TRBV4-3	TRBJ2-1	CASSQGIGIDEQLF
TRBV7-9	TRBJ2-7	CASSSLAKAYEQYF
TRBV20-1	TRBJ2-1	CSATRTSGYNEQFF
TRBV7-6	TRBJ1-1	CASSLVENTEAFF
TRBV20-1	TRBJ2-2	CSAQSSRGAPANTGELFF
TRBV6-6	TRBJ2-4	CASSYSPSPGLAGVAKNIQYF
TRBV29-1	TRBJ2-1	CSVEGGAALYNEQFF
TRBV15	TRBJ2-3	CATSPDRNGAPDTQYF
TRBV7-6	TRBJ2-1	CASSLVPPSGGPFPRQFF
TRBV27	TRBJ1-5	CASGPGGSSEPQHF
TRBV7-6	TRBJ2-3	CASSRGGGTDTQYF
TRBV20-1	TRBJ2-7	CSAESGTSFTYEQYF
TRBV5-1	TRBJ2-1	CASSGSRDRGGSSYNEQFF
TRBV11-2	TRBJ2-7	CASSLTAGQYGQYF
TRBV12-3/TRBV12-4	TRBJ2-5	CASSFYLAGGETQYF
TRBV29-1	TRBJ2-7	CSVEEAGKKYEQYF
TRBV5-6	TRBJ2-7	CASSGRQGLRSYEQYF
TRBV7-6	TRBJ2-1	CASSYDQGRWDEQFF
TRBV28	TRBJ2-2	CARSFPRQGSNTGELFF
TRBV11-2	TRBJ2-7	CASSPGLDLYEQYF
TRBV28	TRBJ1-1	CASSFGFNTEAFF
TRBV19	TRBJ2-1	CASSDYYYNEQFF
TRBV7-9	TRBJ2-1	CASSARLQGAYNEQFF
TRBV29-1	TRBJ2-3	CSVASTDTQYF
TRBV2	TRBJ2-7	CASSVAGAIYEQYF
TRBV5-1	TRBJ2-1	CASTSTSGYNEQFF
TRBV29-1	TRBJ2-3	CSVEDRVLAGGPPDTQYF
TRBV29-1	TRBJ2-5	CSVDSHGQGIEETQYF
TRBV10-2	TRBJ2-1	CASRIAGGGDEQFF
TRBV4-1	TRBJ2-7	CASSHTNLDRYYEQYF
TRBV2	TRBJ1-1	CASQSDSLLNTEAFF
TRBV4-1	TRBJ2-3	CASSQDKGSATDTQYF
TRBV5-1	TRBJ2-1	CASSLAGLADYNEQFF
TRBV5-4	TRBJ1-1	CASSENRGEAFF
TRBV4-1	TRBJ1-2	CASSQRSIGDRGLNYGYTF
TRBV4-2	TRBJ2-1	CASSQDIFDRVQFF
TRBV23-1	TRBJ2-7	CASSHLDRELYEQYF
TRBV29-1	TRBJ2-1	CSVEADNSYNEQFF
TRBV12-3/TRBV12-4	TRBJ2-7	CASSPGQTYEQYF
TRBV12-3/TRBV12-4	TRBJ2-7	CASSFTVAGTEQYF
TRBV3-1	TRBJ2-3	CASSQDHRLAGSTDTQYF
TRBV25-1	TRBJ2-2	CASSERNTGAGELFF
TRBV4-3	TRBJ2-7	CASSQDTDRGPYEQYF
TRBV12-3/TRBV12-4	TRBJ1-4	CASTENEKLFF
TRBV4-2	TRBJ2-7	CASSQDTGPTAYEQYF
TRBV28	TRBJ2-7	CASSPVGDEQYF
TRBV10-3	TRBJ2-1	CAIAPQGASREQFF
TRBV12-3/TRBV12-4	TRBJ2-3	CASSSGLAGGPSTDTQYF
TRBV20-1	TRBJ1-1	CSASPRQGGYTEAFF